This T cell receptor beta chain is from a study of blood T cell repertoires in COVID-19. Some clones are missing from TCRdb's copy, which holds only in-frame ones; the method was immunoSEQ multiplex PCR. The sample records about 68,000 clones, more than 75% being singletons. From germline, CDR1 is MNHEY and CDR2 SMNVEV (reference sequence). Trimming took 4 bases from V and 2 from J; bases not matched to a gene: 2. CDR3 size: 15 residues. The sequence was obtained from a man aged 45-65 years with active COVID-19. Sequencing was done on a sample of peripheral blood. The chain combines TRBV27 with TRBJ1-5; 10 nucleotides match TRBD1. The CDR3 loop is CASSSGTGGNQPQHF. CDR3 DNA sequence: TGTGCCAGCAGTTCCGGGACAGGGGGCAATCAGCCCCAGCATTTT.